This TCR beta chain comes out of a study of T cell responses to AZD1222 COVID-19 vaccine. Study results and caveats: Recipients of AZD1222 seropositive at baseline numbered only six or seven. In a largely white British group with more females than males, clonal diversity was possibly underestimated. Once two AZD1222 doses were given, Spike-specific TCR breadth and depth went up.

Of note for this clone: Its target is not known.

The data were produced by immunoSEQ multiplex PCR, yet TCRdb's version contains in-frame clones alone and is incomplete. This table holds 250,000 to 300,000 clones, approximately 94% found once. This CDR3 contains 13 residues. V lost 6 bases to trimming and J lost 10 bases, with 16 bases between them. From germline, CDR1 is SNHLY and CDR2 FYNNEI. This clonotype originated in an adult who received the AZD1222 COVID-19 vaccine. The gene calls are TRBV2 and TRBJ2-1, with a weak D call TRBD2 (6 bases). The sample was peripheral blood, taken 28 days after the second AZD1222 dose. In DNA form, the CDR3 reads TGTGCCAGCAGGGAGGGGTCCCGAGGAGAGCAGTTCTTC. It codes for CASREGSRGEQFF.